This T cell receptor beta chain was obtained from a study of blood T cell repertoires in COVID-19 (dated by TCRdb to about 2020). Some background on the complete study: The collaborator samples originated in the United States, Italy and Spain and spanned the acute and convalescent phases of COVID-19. The material from the prospective study consisted of cDNA or gDNA derived from T cells, B-cell-depleted T cells, or PBMCs. Subjects who had been exposed to COVID-19, were actively infected with it, or had recovered from it provided the deeply sampled blood TCRbeta repertoires that made up the dataset. The repertoires were made available in a free public database intended to serve as a resource for research on the immune response to SARS-CoV-2. Samples were obtained from the ongoing ImmuneRACE study (first 160 participants) and from 1,000 to 1,500 subjects provided by 6 global collaborators. The sample metadata nearly always contained a de-identified subject ID, COVID-19 status, age in years and sex. Where available, HLA class I and class II types were taken from metadata supplied by the sample provider and were not determined by assay-based typing. Beyond this particular receptor, the publication reports: The quantity of clinical and demographic metadata differed by source and by participant and was supplied without curation.

Spanning cysteine to phenylalanine, the CDR3 consists of 11 amino acids. This entry keeps only the CDR3 DNA: 33 bases, framed from base 1. Reading the germline V gene gives CDR1 MNHEY and CDR2 SVGAGI. The junction carries 12 bases between V and J, which are trimmed by 8 bases and 8 bases respectively. One collaborating source in Seattle enrolled patients while the patients were actively infected and followed the patients over time throughout the course of disease. Whole blood was collected in K2EDTA tubes by collaborating institutions according to the institutions' own protocols. For TCRbeta analysis, collaborator samples were shipped as frozen whole blood, as isolated PBMCs, or as DNA extracted from either sample type. TCRbeta CDR3 regions were amplified from genomic DNA using the immunoSEQ Assay, a bias-controlled multiplex PCR. For the original study's pipeline: Nucleated cell counts per sample were estimated from amplification of reference gene primers within the assay. To quantify the absolute abundance of each unique TCRbeta CDR3 rearrangement, sequence reads were collapsed and filtered. For each sample, productive Simpson clonality was calculated by taking the square root of Simpson's diversity index across productive rearrangements. The table comes from immuneACCESS by way of TCRdb, which keeps in-frame sequences with V and J called. Part of the clones is missing from these tables; in studies checked, under half for an unresolved V gene and the rest for unknown reasons. V and J calls and clone size are copied from that table; D and trimming were computed from the DNA. The sample contains about 480,000 clones, roughly 89% of them found a single time. The ten largest account for around 0.95% of the sample.

As for this clone: The target of this receptor is not known. Base qualities are not provided; no much larger clone lies one nucleotide away.

The sample consisted of peripheral blood. The source of this sequence is a man aged 18 to 29 with COVID-19, enrolled during active disease. The chain uses TRBV6-5 and TRBJ1-2; the D region possibly corresponds to TRBD1 (5 bases align). The nucleotide sequence is given as TGTGCCAGCGGTACAGGTCGGGGCTACACCTTC. The resulting protein is CASGTGRGYTF.